This T cell receptor beta chain came from a study of T-cell reconstitution after alpha-beta-depleted transplantation in children. Study-level points and caveats: Diversity and T-cell counts at one year after transplant derived mostly from new T cells. Reportedly, alpha-beta T cells present about two months post-transplant originated from several hundred expanded clones of graft origin. Surviving recipient cells, namely T cells and thymic progenitors, were the source of high day-60 TCRbeta diversity in some patients.

Preparation of the TCRbeta library was carried out with unique molecular identifiers. TCRdb fed the PCR reads into MiXCR, producing one record per CDR3 protein. The table records 120,000 to 150,000 distinct CDR3 sequences, around 9% of them present only once. This CDR3 is built from 20 residues. V was shortened by 2 bases and J by 1 base, with 23 bases between the two germline ends. This clonotype was counted at least ten times. Its target is unknown. This rearrangement joins TRBV12-3 or TRBV12-4 to TRBJ1-4, with TRBD1 as a possible D gene (6 bases). The sequence derives from a female patient aged 2-15 years who had a stem cell transplant for congenital amegakaryocytic thrombocytopenia, so the T cells may come from the graft donor. The sample in question was PBMCs, mostly from graft donor cells, obtained 180 days after TCRalphabeta/CD19-depleted stem cell transplant. CDR3 DNA: TGTGCCAGCAGTTTAAGTGGGGGGCTTGTTTCCGGTGTAACTAATGAAAAACTGTTTTTT. This sequence encodes CASSLSGGLVSGVTNEKLFF.